This T cell receptor beta chain was identified in a study of T-cell reconstitution after alpha-beta-depleted transplantation in children. General study points: At day 60, the high TCRbeta diversity found in some patients originated from recipient T cells and thymic progenitors that had survived. After transplant, at about two months, alpha-beta T cells were reportedly derived from several hundred expanded graft clones. T-cell counts and diversity at one year following transplant were attributed mainly to newly produced T cells.

Per germline, CDR1 MNHNS and CDR2 SASEGT. The CDR3 loop spans 13 amino acids. V was clipped by 6 bases and J by 7 bases, with 15 bases between them. A library of TCRbeta sequences, prepared with unique molecular identifiers, was generated. MiXCR was run by TCRdb on the PCR reads, yielding one entry per CDR3 protein. The sample holds approximately 520,000 distinct CDR3 sequences, 10% to 12% seen once. Details on this clonotype: What it binds is not known.

V usage is TRBV6-1 and J usage is TRBJ1-2; no definite D call. This sequence originates from a female patient under 10 years old who had a stem cell transplant for aplastic anemia, so the T cells may come from the graft donor. The sample in question was PBMCs, mostly from graft donor cells, obtained 180 days after TCRalphabeta/CD19-depleted stem cell transplant. The CDR3 spells CASSHGRGPGYTF. The DNA for the CDR3 is TGTGCCAGCAGCCACGGGCGAGGACCTGGCTACACCTTC.